This TCR beta chain was recovered during a study of spatial heterogeneity in lung cancer. In the study overall: Alpha-chain sequences were consistently detected less often than beta-chain sequences.

Regarding time point: sample taken at primary tumor resection. There were around 72 donors, all of them untreated patients with early-stage non-small cell lung cancer. Unsorted whole RNA from tumor, nontumor lung or frozen PBMC underwent sequencing. This clonotype appeared many times. The library protocol tagged each TCR cDNA with a unique molecular identifier. TCRdb redid the calling of the 5' RACE reads with MiXCR, one entry per CDR3 protein. The profile covers nearly 80,000 distinct CDR3 sequences, with around 7.3% appearing a single time and 6.8% taken by the ten largest. Losses at the gene ends were 6 bases for V and 2 bases for J; bases not matched to a gene: 7. The length of the CDR3 is 16 residues. CDR1 MNHNY and CDR2 SVGAGI come from the germline V gene (reference sequence).

The V call is TRBV6-6, the J call TRBJ2-1, with 10 bases that match TRBD1. This receptor was obtained from a male donor with early-stage non-small cell lung cancer. The sequencing here drew on PBMCs, taken at surgery. CDR3 protein: CASSPGDRGTYNEQFF. The CDR3 DNA sequence: TGTGCCAGCAGCCCCGGGGACAGGGGCACCTACAATGAGCAGTTCTTC.